One and the same sample provided the 18 T cell receptor beta chains below, sequenced in a study of regulatory T cells in long-lasting Graves disease (dated by TCRdb to about 2021). What this sample's time point label stands for: newly diagnosed GD, antithyroid drugs for less than 3 months. RNA was extracted from PBMCs in TRIzol for both TCR sequencing and RNA sequencing. The receptor library was made with multiplex PCR. The sequencing machine was an Illumina HiSeq 4000. iRepertoire HTBI primers and Arm-PCR amplification of CDR3 regions were used to construct TCR beta libraries. The public reads were reanalyzed by TCRdb: fastp trimming at Q25, MiXCR alignment, in-frame beta chains only. Each entry merges the rows of one CDR3 protein and shows their most common DNA and genes. The sample table lists about 620,000 distinct CDR3 sequences, 16% of them with a count of one. 18% of the sample comes from the top ten.

This sample was also put to use in a study of T cells in Graves' hyperthyroidism and ophthalmopathy.

The starting material was peripheral blood mononuclear cells (PBMCs), obtained at new diagnosis, from a patient treated with antithyroid drugs. These receptor sequences come from a woman in her twenties or thirties with Graves disease. Donor details come from another sample of the same person, matched by shared clones.

This clonotype was seen ten or more times. This sequence joins TRBV28 and TRBJ1-1, with D perhaps TRBD1 (5 bases). This CDR3 region has 14 residues. Germline V gives CDR1 MDHEN, CDR2 SYDVKM. V dropped 6 bases and J dropped 1 base, with 12 bases sitting between them. In nucleotides, the CDR3 is TGTGCCAGCAGGCCAACGAGGGGGAACACTGAAGCTTTCTTT. Translated: CASRPTRGNTEAFF.

A note on this clonotype: With a much larger clone just one base away, this may be a read error. The rearrangement joins TRBV20-1 to TRBJ1-1, with D perhaps matching TRBD1 (6 bases). CDR1 DFQATT and CDR2 SNEGSKA come from the germline V gene (reference sequence). This CDR3 has 16 amino acids. V lost 4 bases to trimming and J lost 4 bases, with 22 bases between them. The CDR3 DNA sequence: TGCAGTGCTACCCGATTGGGGCAGGGGAGAGGCACTGAAGCTTTCTTT. Translation gives CSATRLGQGRGTEAFF.

This clonotype was seen many times. The chain is built from TRBV6-1 and TRBJ1-5; D might be TRBD1 (6 bases). The CDR3 length is 15 residues. Germline lookup yields CDR1 MNHNS and CDR2 SASEGT. The V gene lost 7 bases and the J gene lost 3 bases, with 16 bases spanning the gap. In nucleotides, the CDR3 is TGTGCCAGCAAACAGGGTAATGCGGACAATCAGCCCCAGCATTTT. Its protein product is CASKQGNADNQPQHF.

This clonotype was seen ten or more times. This chain's CDR3 is CASSLSNSAQPQHF. The CDR3 nucleotides are TGTGCCAGCAGCCTGTCGAATTCTGCTCAGCCCCAGCATTTT. V usage is TRBV7-9 and J usage is TRBJ1-5, with D hard to call. The CDR3 consists of 14 residues. Trimming took off 5 bases at V and 6 bases at J, with 14 bases between the two ends. Germline V CDR1 and CDR2: SEHNR, FQNEAQ (reference sequence).

Many counts were recorded for this clonotype. This rearrangement joins TRBV28 to TRBJ2-7; D possibly corresponds to TRBD1 (6 bases). Germline-derived CDR1 and CDR2 are MDHEN and SYDVKM. CDR3 size: 15 residues. Trimming removed 3 bases from V and 1 base from J, with 13 bases in between. The DNA for the CDR3 is TGTGCCAGCAGTTTGGGCAGGGGATTGTCCTACGAGCAGTACTTC. Encoded protein: CASSLGRGLSYEQYF.

This clonotype appeared a single time. A read error may be the cause here, since a much bigger clone is one base away. V is TRBV6-2 or TRBV6-3 and J is TRBJ2-7; no definite D call. The CDR3 length is 14 residues. CDR1 MNHEY and CDR2 SVGEGT come from the germline V gene. V lost 6 bases to trimming and J lost 5 bases, with 17 bases between them. Here the CDR3 DNA reads TGTGCCAGCAGAGCGCCGGCGGAAACCGACGAGCAGTACTTC. Amino acid sequence: CASRAPAETDEQYF.

This clonotype was found many times. The J gene is TRBJ2-7, the V gene TRBV7-2, with no clear D. Trimming stripped 5 bases from V and 9 bases from J, with 17 bases between. This CDR3 has 13 amino acids. Germline CDR1 is SGHTA and CDR2 is FQGNSA. The CDR3 sequence: CASSPLLSTGQYF. The CDR3, as DNA: TGTGCCAGCAGCCCCCTCCTCAGTACGGGGCAGTACTTC.

This clonotype was seen a few times. The rearrangement links TRBV5-1 to TRBJ1-4; TRBD1 aligns across 9 bases. The trim removed 4 bases at V and 8 bases at J, leaving 3 bases unmatched. This CDR3 is 13 amino acids long. CDR1 is SGHRS and CDR2 is YFSETQ in the germline V gene. The CDR3 loop reads CASSGTGFEKLFF. The CDR3, as DNA: TGCGCCAGCAGCGGGACAGGGTTCGAAAAACTGTTTTTT.

The sample holds a few counts of this clonotype. The CDR3 sequence: CASSPGGWDRDYNEQFF. The CDR3 bases are TGTGCCAGCAGCCCCGGTGGGTGGGACAGGGACTACAATGAGCAGTTCTTC. The chain is built from TRBV7-9 and TRBJ2-1; 9 bases match TRBD1. CDR1 is SEHNR, CDR2 FQNEAQ, per germline (reference sequence). This CDR3 region has 17 residues. V trimming: 5 bases; J trimming: 3 bases; junction bases outside the gene matches: 11. The full variable domain, its missing parts supplied by reference TRBV7-9 and TRBJ2-1, is DTGVSQNPRHKITKRGQNVTFRCDPISEHNRLYWYRQTLGQGPEFLTYFQNEAQLEKSRLLSDRFSAERPKGSFSTLEIQRTEQGDSAMYLCASSPGGWDRDYNEQFFGPGTRLTVL.

This clonotype occurred many times. V is TRBV6-1 and J is TRBJ1-1; no clear D. Germline V CDR1 and CDR2: MNHNS, SASEGT. This CDR3 comprises 10 residues. Trimming shortened V by 6 bases and J by 8 bases, and 7 bases separated the two germline ends. CDR3 nucleotides: TGTGCCAGCAGGAACCGGGAAGCTTTCTTT. This gives the protein CASRNREAFF.

A word on this clonotype: With a much larger clone just one base away, this may be a read error. The chain recombines TRBV11-2 with TRBJ1-5; possibly TRBD1 for D (6 bases). Germline loops: CDR1 SGHAT, CDR2 FQNNGV. The length of the CDR3 is 15 residues. The CDR3 DNA follows: TGTGCCAGCAGTCTGTCGACAGGAGCGGATCAGCTCCAGCATTTT. This sequence encodes CASSLSTGADQLQHF.

This clonotype was found many times. The rearrangement joins TRBV7-9 to TRBJ1-5; D not resolved. The CDR3 extends over 14 amino acids. CDR1 SEHNR and CDR2 FQNEAQ come from the germline V gene (reference sequence). V was clipped by 3 bases and J by 0 bases, with 6 bases between them. CDR3 amino acids: CASSFGDSNQPQHF. CDR3 sequence (DNA): TGTGCCAGCAGCTTTGGGGATAGCAATCAGCCCCAGCATTTT.

The CDR3 is CASSLGEGAREQFF. As DNA, the CDR3 is TGTGCCAGCAGCTTAGGAGAGGGGGCGCGTGAGCAGTTCTTC. The chain employs TRBV7-6 and TRBJ2-1, with TRBD1 matching 7 bases. Germline lookup yields CDR1 SGHVS and CDR2 FNYEAQ. The CDR3 has 14 residues. With V trimmed by 1 base and J by 9 bases, 6 bases remained unmatched.

This clonotype showed up just a few times. This sequence joins TRBV4-2 and TRBJ2-1, with D perhaps matching TRBD2 (6 bases). The CDR3 is made up of 15 amino acids. Germline assignment: CDR1 LGHNA and CDR2 YNFKEQ. Trimming pared 8 bases from V and 1 base from J, leaving 15 bases between. The CDR3 loop reads CASGTPGSSYNEQFF. DNA of the CDR3: TGTGCCAGCGGAACACCCGGGAGTTCCTACAATGAGCAGTTCTTC.

This clonotype came up many times. This chain uses TRBV2 with TRBJ2-1, with 7 bases lining up with TRBD2. Germline lookup yields CDR1 SNHLY and CDR2 FYNNEI. CDR3 size: 16 residues. V was clipped by 4 bases and J by 0 bases; unmatched bases: 6. CDR3 bases: TGTGCCAGCAGTGGGCCCTGGGACTACTCCTACAATGAGCAGTTCTTC. This sequence encodes CASSGPWDYSYNEQFF.

This clonotype showed up just a few times. Here the CDR3 DNA reads TGTGCCAGCAGTTACTCGAATAGGGCTTCCTACGAGCAGTACTTC. Protein: CASSYSNRASYEQYF. The J gene is TRBJ2-7, the V gene TRBV6-5; D is undetermined. CDR3 length equals 15 residues. CDR1 MNHEY and CDR2 SVGAGI come from the germline V gene. The ends were cut back, 0 bases at V and 1 base at J, with 10 bases in the middle.

This clonotype was detected many times. The rearrangement joins TRBV12-3 or TRBV12-4 to TRBJ2-7; D gene unclear. V lost 3 bases and J 3 bases, leaving 9 bases between the germline ends. This CDR3 spans 13 amino acids. The CDR3 coding sequence is TGTGCCAGCAGTTTTGTGACACTCTACGAGCAGTACTTC. Encoded protein: CASSFVTLYEQYF.

This clonotype was found once. A much bigger clone sits one base away, suggesting this may be a read error. The chain couples TRBV2 to TRBJ1-4, with D hard to call. V gave up 7 bases and J gave up 8 bases, with 8 bases separating them. The CDR3 extends over 11 amino acids. CDR1 and CDR2 from the germline V gene are SNHLY and FYNNEI. CDR3 region: CASMTVEKLFF. The CDR3 nucleotides are TGTGCCAGCATGACGGTAGAAAAACTGTTTTTT.